This TCR beta chain was profiled in a study of long-term antiretroviral therapy in people with HIV. At the survey level, the v3.0 immunoSEQ assay was run. Method: immunoSEQ multiplex PCR; TCRdb's copy keeps in-frame clones and lacks some. The sample includes 9,500 to 15,000 clones, over 70% seen only once; the top ten take roughly 11%. Germline values: CDR1 SGHVS, CDR2 FQNEAQ. V was pared by 5 bases and J by 1 base, with 9 bases between. The CDR3 is made up of 15 amino acids. The sequences come from unsorted PBMCs, collected 0.8 years before starting antiretroviral therapy. This chain uses TRBV7-8 with TRBJ2-6; a possible D gene is TRBD1 (6 bases). This clonotype originated in a woman aged 40 to 55 with HIV. CDR3 sequence: CASSLGQSGANVLTF. The CDR3 coding sequence is TGTGCCAGCAGCCTAGGACAGTCTGGGGCCAACGTCCTGACTTTC.